The 16 T cell receptor beta chains in this list originate from one sample, sequenced in a study of cytomegalovirus exposure and HLA in healthy donors. Using immunoSEQ multiplex PCR, the repertoire was profiled, and TCRdb retains in-frame clones only, with some absent. The sample includes 200,000 to 300,000 clones, 90% of them seen just once. The material sequenced was PBMCs. The source of these receptors is a woman aged 25 to 39 in good health and CMV-seronegative.

This chain uses TRBV28 with TRBJ1-1, with D perhaps TRBD1 (5 bases). CDR3 length equals 13 residues. In germline, CDR1 is MDHEN, CDR2 SYDVKM. V was trimmed by 4 bases and J by 5 bases, leaving 11 bases between them. In nucleotides, the CDR3 is TGTGCCAGCAGTTCCGGGGGGGAAACTGAAGCTTTCTTT. Translated, it gives CASSSGGETEAFF.

The genes are TRBV29-1 and TRBJ2-3, with D unresolved. Germline V gene lookup returns CDR1 SQVTM and CDR2 ANQGSEA. The CDR3 totals 14 residues. The V end lost 4 bases, the J end lost 0 bases, and 11 bases lay between the germline ends. CDR3 loop: CSVAITHSTDTQYF. For the CDR3, the DNA is TGCAGCGTTGCCATAACCCACAGCACAGATACGCAGTATTTT.

In regard to this clone: The identical CDR3 is also encoded by other nucleotide sequences in the sample. The chain recombines TRBV29-1 with TRBJ2-1; 8 positions match TRBD1. CDR3 length equals 13 residues. Per the germline V gene, CDR1 is SQVTM and CDR2 is ANQGSEA. V lost 4 bases, J lost 5 bases, and 4 bases stayed unmatched. CDR3 residues: CSVARQGNNEQFF. DNA of the CDR3: TGCAGCGTTGCAAGACAGGGGAACAATGAGCAGTTCTTC.

The chain employs TRBV9 and TRBJ2-1; D perhaps matches TRBD2 (6 bases). The germline CDR1 and CDR2 sequences are SGDLS and YYNGEE. The CDR3 has 15 amino acids. The ends were cut back, 2 bases at V and 4 bases at J, with 13 bases in the middle. CDR3 in amino acids: CASSVSFGGYNEQFF. The CDR3 DNA sequence: TGTGCCAGCAGCGTTTCTTTCGGGGGTTACAATGAGCAGTTCTTC.

The CDR3 region is CASSYGQGPGELFF. Here the CDR3 DNA reads TGTGCCAGCAGCTATGGACAGGGTCCAGGGGAGCTGTTTTTT. The gene calls are TRBV13 and TRBJ2-2; 8 bases are a match to TRBD1. CDR1 is PRHDT and CDR2 is FYEKMQ in the germline V gene (reference sequence). CDR3 length: 14 amino acids. The J segment lost 8 bases and the V segment lost 4 bases, leaving 6 bases of the junction unmatched.

The CDR3 sequence is CASSELSGQGGYEQYF. In DNA, the CDR3 is TGTGCCAGCAGTGAACTAAGTGGACAGGGTGGCTACGAGCAGTACTTC. The V call is TRBV6-1, the J call TRBJ2-7; 8 bases map to TRBD1. Germline loops: CDR1 MNHNS, CDR2 SASEGT. V lost 2 bases, J lost 3 bases, and 9 bases stayed unmatched. This CDR3 contains 16 residues.

This clone appeared a few times. The chain combines TRBV28 with TRBJ2-7; D might be TRBD2 (6 bases). The V end was cut by 6 bases, the J end by 0 bases, with 18 bases between. The CDR3 spans 16 residues. The V gene's germline CDR1 is MDHEN and CDR2 SYDVKM. This CDR3 is CASSTTRRGSSYEQYF. CDR3 in DNA: TGTGCCAGCAGCACCACCAGGAGGGGTAGCTCCTACGAGCAGTACTTC.

This chain links TRBV13 with TRBJ2-5; no clear D gene. Germline lookup yields CDR1 PRHDT and CDR2 FYEKMQ (reference sequence). The CDR3 spans 13 residues. V was pared by 2 bases and J by 2 bases, with 6 bases between. CDR3 DNA sequence: TGTGCCAGCAGCTTACTGGGTCAAGAGACCCAGTACTTC. Translation: CASSLLGQETQYF.

This clone was seen more than once but under ten times. The chain recombines TRBV5-4 with TRBJ1-2; 10 nucleotides align to TRBD1. Germline CDR1 and CDR2: SGHNT and YYREEE (reference sequence). The length of the CDR3 is 15 residues. V gave up 4 bases and J gave up 7 bases; unmatched junction bases: 10. As DNA, the CDR3 is TGTGCCAGCAGCCCCGGGGGGACAGGGGATCGTGGCTACACCTTC. Protein product: CASSPGGTGDRGYTF.

The chain couples TRBV4-3 to TRBJ2-2, with D perhaps matching TRBD2 (5 bases). V lost 3 bases, J lost 6 bases, and 11 bases lay in between. This CDR3 has 14 residues. From germline, CDR1 is LGHNA and CDR2 YSLEER. The CDR3 region has the DNA TGCGCCAGCAGCCATAGCGAGAAGGCCGGGGAGCTGTTTTTT. Amino acids: CASSHSEKAGELFF.

The V and J genes are TRBV28 and TRBJ1-4, with D perhaps TRBD1 (6 bases). V dropped 1 base and J dropped 2 bases, with 11 bases sitting between them. In germline, CDR1 is MDHEN, CDR2 SYDVKM. The CDR3 runs to 16 residues. The CDR3 nucleotides read TGTGCCAGCAGTTTATCGGGGGCACAGACTAATGAAAAACTGTTTTTT. This encodes CASSLSGAQTNEKLFF. The full variable domain, with the rest looked up from reference TRBV28 and TRBJ1-4, is DVKVTQSSRYLVKRTGEKVFLECVQDMDHENMFWYRQDPGLGLRLIYFSYDVKMKEKGDIPEGYSVSREKKERFSLILESASTNQTSMYLCASSLSGAQTNEKLFFGSGTQLSVL.

The V and J genes are TRBV7-2 and TRBJ2-3, with 9 bases fitting TRBD1. CDR1 is SGHTA and CDR2 is FQGNSA in the germline V gene. The junction had 6 bases not matched to a gene; V was cut back by 5 bases and J by 0 bases. This CDR3 has 16 residues. CDR3 DNA sequence: TGTGCCAGCAGCCTCTCCGGGACAGGGAGCACAGATACGCAGTATTTT. This codes for CASSLSGTGSTDTQYF.

This chain joins TRBV7-9 and TRBJ2-7; a weak D match, TRBD2 (6 bases). The length of the CDR3 is 14 residues. Trimming took 2 bases from V and 0 from J, leaving 8 bases between them. Germline assignment: CDR1 SEHNR and CDR2 FQNEAQ (reference sequence). CDR3 coding DNA: TGTGCCAGCAGCTTACGGGAGACCTCCTACGAGCAGTACTTC. Protein sequence: CASSLRETSYEQYF.

V usage is TRBV6-5 and J usage is TRBJ2-2; 7 bases agree with TRBD1. The CDR3 spans 15 residues. Germline V lookup: CDR1 MNHEY, CDR2 SVGAGI. V dropped 7 bases and J dropped 7; count of bases not matched to a gene: 12. CDR3: CASNKQGFVRGELFF. In nucleotides, the CDR3 is TGTGCCAGCAATAAACAGGGGTTTGTACGCGGGGAGCTGTTTTTT.

The V call is TRBV4-3, the J call TRBJ2-5; 7 positions agree with TRBD2. V lost 6 bases, J lost 9 bases, and 7 bases stayed unmatched. From germline, CDR1 is LGHNA and CDR2 YSLEER. The CDR3 length is 12 residues. CDR3 loop: CASSGREGAQYF. The CDR3 DNA reads TGCGCCAGCAGTGGGAGGGAAGGGGCCCAGTACTTC.

The chain is built from TRBV29-1 and TRBJ2-2; TRBD1 is a possible D gene (5 bases). With 5 bases removed from V and 4 bases from J, the gap between germline ends came to 20 bases. The CDR3 covers 16 residues. CDR1 is SQVTM, CDR2 ANQGSEA, per germline. The CDR3 sequence: CSVFSYKDQGTGELFF. The CDR3 nucleotides read TGCAGCGTTTTTTCTTACAAAGACCAGGGCACCGGGGAGCTGTTTTTT.